Presented here are 8 T cell receptor beta chains from one specimen sequenced in a study of human T cells and chemical hapten exposure (dated by TCRdb to 2020 to 2022). Library preparation was by RACE. Data came from a NextSeq 500. TCRdb reanalyzed the raw reads on its own, using fastp at Q25 for trimming and MiXCR for clone calling, and kept in-frame beta chains. Rows with one shared CDR3 protein collapse into an entry with the most common genes and DNA. The sample contains tens of thousands of distinct CDR3 sequences, over 6% of them found a single time. In total, the top ten clones hold roughly 1.5% of the sample. The time point tag for this specimen amounts to: patch test 1, 2 weeks after DPC sensitization. Taken with the paper, the label for treatment or condition translates to: therapeutic diphenylcyclopropenone sensitization with weekly scalp DPC. This sample comprised whole blood, obtained in connection with sensitization to the hapten diphenylcyclopropenone (DPC). The receptors were sampled from a woman younger than 45 with alopecia areata. Some clones in this sample may be carry-over from other donors' samples.

This clonotype was seen many times. The chain joins TRBV5-4 to TRBJ1-1, with D possibly being TRBD1 (5 bases). The V gene's germline CDR1 is SGHNT and CDR2 YYREEE (reference sequence). The CDR3 spans 12 residues. Trimming removed 0 bases at V and 6 bases at J, with 6 bases between. The CDR3: CASSLAGSEAFF. CDR3 DNA: TGTGCCAGCAGCTTGGCAGGGTCTGAAGCTTTCTTT.

The gene calls are TRBV18 and TRBJ1-5, with TRBD1 matching over 7 bases. Germline V gene lookup returns CDR1 KGHSH and CDR2 LQKENI. This CDR3 is 14 amino acids long. V shed 6 bases and J 4 bases; nucleotides not matched to a gene: 6. CDR3 protein: CASSRGTENQPQHF. The CDR3 nucleotides read TGTGCCAGCTCCCGAGGGACAGAAAATCAGCCCCAGCATTTT. Full variable domain (rest looked up from reference TRBV18 and TRBJ1-5): NAGVMQNPRHLVRRRGQEARLRCSPMKGHSHVYWYRQLPEEGLKFMVYLQKENIIDESGMPKERFSAEFPKEGPSILRIQQVVRGDSAAYFCASSRGTENQPQHFGDGTRLSIL.

The table lists this clonotype with many counts. V and J are TRBV6-2 or TRBV6-3 and TRBJ2-3; D is ambiguous. The CDR3 sequence is 16 residues long. The germline V gene has CDR1 MNHEY and CDR2 SVGEGT. Trimming cost V 2 bases and J 7 bases, with 19 bases left between them. CDR3 coding DNA: TGTGCCAGCAGTTACGAACGGACGGAAGGATTGAATACGCAGTATTTT. Amino acid sequence: CASSYERTEGLNTQYF.

This clonotype was seen ten or more times. The chain joins TRBV4-1 to TRBJ2-3; D possibly corresponds to TRBD2 (5 bases). The length of the CDR3 is 14 residues. The V and J ends lost 6 bases and 3 bases respectively, with 13 bases between them. Germline V gives CDR1 MGHRA, CDR2 YSYEKL. This CDR3 reads CASSRASSTDTQYF. The CDR3, as DNA: TGCGCCAGCAGTCGGGCTAGCAGTACAGATACGCAGTATTTT.

This clonotype has a count of ten or more. The J gene is TRBJ1-1, the V gene TRBV7-3, with 8 bases aligning to TRBD1. Germline assignment: CDR1 SGHTA and CDR2 FQGTGA. This CDR3 is 15 amino acids long. V shed 2 bases and J 1 base; nucleotides not matched to a gene: 3. CDR3 in DNA: TGTGCCAGCAGCTTACAAGGACAGGGGAACACTGAAGCTTTCTTT. Protein product: CASSLQGQGNTEAFF. The full variable domain, in which reference TRBV7-3 and TRBJ1-1 provide the parts outside the CDR3, is GAGVSQTPSNKVTEKGKYVELRCDPISGHTALYWYRQSLGQGPEFLIYFQGTGAADDSGLPNDRFFAVRPEGSVSTLKIQRTERGDSAVYLCASSLQGQGNTEAFFGQGTRLTVV.

Comment on this clonotype: A much larger clone is a single base away; this may be a read error. The chain is built from TRBV30 and TRBJ2-5, with a tentative D call TRBD1 (6 bases). Germline lookup yields CDR1 GTSNPN and CDR2 SVGIG (reference sequence). The CDR3 runs 13 residues. The germline V and J ends were trimmed by 0 bases and 5 bases, with 10 bases remaining between them. The CDR3, as DNA: TGTGCCTGGAGTGTTGGGGGCTCTGAGACCCAGTACTTC. It yields the protein CAWSVGGSETQYF.

This clonotype was seen a handful of times. The CDR3 sequence is CSVAHQTEAFF. The CDR3 DNA reads as TGCAGCGTTGCACACCAGACTGAAGCTTTCTTT. V is TRBV29-1 and J is TRBJ1-1; unclear D gene. V was pared by 4 bases and J by 5 bases, with 8 bases between. The V gene's germline CDR1 is SQVTM and CDR2 ANQGSEA. The CDR3 consists of 11 residues.

This clonotype was picked up a small number of times. This chain links TRBV7-8 with TRBJ2-3; 8 bases line up with TRBD2. The CDR3 length is 18 residues. Looked up from germline, CDR1 is SGHVS and CDR2 is FQNEAQ. Trimming removed 1 base from V and 2 bases from J; junction bases left unmatched: 11. The CDR3 DNA reads as TGTGCCAGCAGCTTAGGGGTTCTGGGTAGCGGGATCACAGATACGCAGTATTTT. Protein product: CASSLGVLGSGITDTQYF.